The clone carrying this T cell receptor (beta chain) was seen just once. The CDR3 loop spans 16 amino acids. Between the trimmed V and J ends, which lost 2 bases and 0 bases, there was a span of 12 bases. Germline-derived CDR1 and CDR2 are SGHRS and YFSETQ. This entry is derived from a study of T cells after somatic rescue of genetic block. Generated by immunoSEQ multiplex PCR, the TCRdb table keeps only in-frame clones and is missing some. The repertoire includes approximately 67,000 clones, about 90% of them detected once, and around 3% sits in the top ten. The receptor was isolated from a man aged 40-49 years. The chain combines TRBV5-1 with TRBJ1-3; D may be TRBD1 (5 bases). Sequencing was performed on peripheral blood mononuclear cells (PBMCs). The DNA of the CDR3 is TGCGCCAGCAGCTTCGCAGGGATAGTCTCTGGAAACACCATATATTTT. It specifies CASSFAGIVSGNTIYF. Full variable domain (remainder filled in from reference TRBV5-1 and TRBJ1-3): KAGVTQTPRYLIKTRGQQVTLSCSPISGHRSVSWYQQTPGQGLQFLFEYFSETQRNKGNFPGRFSGRQFSNSRSEMNVSTLELGDSALYLCASSFAGIVSGNTIYFGEGSWLTVV.